This T cell receptor (beta chain) was sequenced for a study of post-analysis software for immune sequencing data. cDNA libraries of TCR beta carried unique molecular identifiers. TCRdb re-derived calls from the PCR reads in MiXCR, one entry per CDR3 protein. The sample lists about 260,000 distinct CDR3 sequences, about 40% seen once, with around 4.8% in the top ten. This clonotype was seen repeatedly, ten times or more. The antigen remains undetermined. Findings and caveats of the study: Patients showed TRBV5-6, TRBV5-1 and TRBV20-1 among five TRBV segments more frequent than in controls. Controls had significantly higher normalized Chao1 diversity than multiple sclerosis patients. F-measure co-clustering was strong for batch-matched samples.

In germline, CDR1 is MGHRA, CDR2 YSYEKL. V gave up 3 bases and J gave up 4 bases, with 12 bases separating them. This CDR3 region has 14 residues. This clonotype originated in a girl aged 10-17 years with multiple sclerosis. The chain employs TRBV4-1 and TRBJ1-2; D possibly corresponds to TRBD1 (6 bases). Input material: blood. CDR3 DNA: TGCGCCAGCAGCCACCTTACAGGGTCCTATGGCTACACCTTC. Translation gives CASSHLTGSYGYTF.